What follows are 25 T cell receptor beta chains derived from one specimen sequenced in a study of blood T cells in healthy people across ages. Combining a sample-barcoded 5' primer with a J-beta primer mix, a second PCR ran for roughly 6 to 12 cycles. TCRdb redid the calling of the 5' RACE reads with MiXCR, one entry per CDR3 protein. The data contain over 500,000 distinct CDR3 sequences, about 25% of them seen just once; the ten biggest clones take up approximately 3.6%. Separately, the same data were catalogued under a study of T cells of mothers and their children.

Sequencing input: blood. Source of these receptors: a boy between 2 and 15 years old in good health.

In this sample, this clonotype turned up a few times. V gene TRBV9 combines with J gene TRBJ2-7, with D maybe TRBD2 (6 bases). Germline CDR1 is SGDLS and CDR2 is YYNGEE. Between the trimmed V and J ends, which lost 4 bases and 5 bases, there was a span of 16 bases. This CDR3 is built from 14 residues. As DNA, the CDR3 is TGTGCCAGCAGCCCCCAGACTAGGTTACACGAGCAGTACTTC. It translates to CASSPQTRLHEQYF.

This clonotype was recorded a few times. The V and J genes are TRBV27 and TRBJ2-7; TRBD2 matches 13 bases. V was pared by 6 bases and J by 6 bases, with 14 bases of the junction left unmatched. Germline CDR1 reads MNHEY; CDR2 reads SMNVEV (reference sequence). The length of the CDR3 is 17 residues. The CDR3 protein is CASSYRLLAGGPGEQYF. CDR3 nucleotide sequence: TGTGCCAGCAGCTACCGCCTACTAGCGGGAGGGCCGGGCGAGCAGTACTTC.

This clonotype was seen a few times. V and J are TRBV30 and TRBJ1-2; TRBD1 agrees at 8 bases. The germline V gene encodes CDR1 GTSNPN and CDR2 SVGIG (reference sequence). The CDR3 runs 13 residues. J was trimmed by 1 base and V by 8 bases; bases with no gene match: 6. The CDR3 here is CARRQGLNYGYTF. CDR3 in DNA: TGTGCCAGAAGACAGGGGCTTAACTATGGCTACACCTTC.

This chain uses TRBV7-8 with TRBJ1-4; D is unresolved. Trimming removed 1 base from V and 0 bases from J, with 9 bases in between. Germline CDR1 and CDR2: SGHVS and FQNEAQ. The CDR3 contains 16 residues. This CDR3 is CASSLEQIATNEKLFF. For the CDR3, the DNA is TGTGCCAGCAGCTTAGAGCAGATTGCAACTAATGAAAAACTGTTTTTT.

In its sample, this clonotype was seen a few times. The junction does not match germline at one end; this may be a read error. The chain is built from TRBV4-1 and TRBJ2-4; possibly TRBD2 for D (5 bases). CDR1 and CDR2 from the germline V gene are MGHRA and YSYEKL. The CDR3 is made up of 16 amino acids. In DNA, the CDR3 is TGCGCCAGCAGCCGTCTACTAAGTGAGGGCAAAAACATTCAATACTTC. Its translation is CASSRLLSEGKNIQYF.

V gene TRBV7-9 combines with J gene TRBJ2-5; maybe TRBD2 (6 bases). This CDR3 region has 15 residues. V was cut by 5 bases and J by 2 bases, with 15 bases left in between. Per germline, CDR1 SEHNR and CDR2 FQNEAQ (reference sequence). The CDR3 loop is CASSKRGSTQETQYF. The CDR3 DNA sequence: TGTGCCAGCAGCAAACGGGGGAGCACTCAAGAGACCCAGTACTTC.

The chain uses TRBV20-1 and TRBJ2-5, with 10 bases that match TRBD2. Near its end, the DNA agrees better with TRBJ2-1, so the J call may be wrong. Germline values: CDR1 DFQATT, CDR2 SNEGSKA (reference sequence). The CDR3 has 18 amino acids. CDR3 nucleotides: TGCAGTGCTAGAGATTCCTCCCTAGCGGGAGCCCGTAGGAATGAGCAGTTCTTC. Translating it yields CSARDSSLAGARRNEQFF.

This chain joins TRBV14 and TRBJ2-5; possible D gene TRBD1, 6 bases. The J call may be incorrect, as the DNA end agrees better with TRBJ2-1. Per germline, CDR1 SGHDN and CDR2 FVKESK. The CDR3 is 14 amino acids. The CDR3 sequence: CASADLGTYNEQFF. The CDR3 region has the DNA TGTGCCAGCGCGGACCTAGGGACATACAATGAGCAGTTCTTC.

This clonotype came up a few times. V usage is TRBV7-9 and J usage is TRBJ1-2, with 8 bases aligning to TRBD1. V lost 0 bases to trimming and J lost 8 bases; unmatched junction nucleotides: 2. The CDR3 spans 13 residues. Germline assignment: CDR1 SEHNR and CDR2 FQNEAQ (reference sequence). The CDR3 region has the DNA TGTGCCAGCAGCTTAGCCCACAGGGGGGGCTACACCTTC. Its protein is CASSLAHRGGYTF. The full variable domain, its missing parts supplied by reference TRBV7-9 and TRBJ1-2, is DTGVSQNPRHKITKRGQNVTFRCDPISEHNRLYWYRQTLGQGPEFLTYFQNEAQLEKSRLLSDRFSAERPKGSFSTLEIQRTEQGDSAMYLCASSLAHRGGYTFGSGTRLTVV.

There are a few counts of this clonotype. The rearrangement uses TRBV5-1 and TRBJ2-1, with D possibly matching TRBD2 (7 bases). Trimming removed 0 bases at V and 9 bases at J, with 16 bases between. The germline V gene encodes CDR1 SGHRS and CDR2 YFSETQ. The CDR3 contains 15 residues. CDR3 protein: CASSLASTGGGEQFF. The CDR3 DNA sequence: TGCGCCAGCAGCTTGGCGTCTACGGGGGGCGGTGAGCAGTTCTTC.

In this sample, this clonotype turned up many times. The chain uses TRBV29-1 and TRBJ2-5; D is possibly TRBD2 (7 bases). Trimming removed 7 bases from V and 5 bases from J, with 17 bases in between. This CDR3 is 13 amino acids long. The V gene's germline CDR1 is SQVTM and CDR2 ANQGSEA. The CDR3 DNA follows: TGCAGCGCCTACATCGGGGGGCGGGAGACCCAGTACTTC. Protein: CSAYIGGRETQYF.

This chain uses TRBV9 with TRBJ1-2; D remains ambiguous. Germline V gene sequence: CDR1 SGDLS, CDR2 YYNGEE. The CDR3 is 9 amino acids. The V end was cut by 4 bases, the J end by 5 bases, with 0 bases between. CDR3 amino acids: CASSYGYTF. For the CDR3, the DNA is TGTGCCAGCAGCTATGGCTACACCTTC.

The rearrangement joins TRBV7-2 to TRBJ2-3, with 8 bases that match TRBD2. The germline V gene encodes CDR1 SGHTA and CDR2 FQGNSA. There are 17 residues in the CDR3. V lost 5 bases to trimming and J lost 2 bases; unmatched junction nucleotides: 12. In DNA form, the CDR3 reads TGTGCCAGCAGCCCGTGGGCTAGCGGGCACCTCACAGATACGCAGTATTTT. It codes for CASSPWASGHLTDTQYF.

This clonotype was recorded many times. The V call is TRBV7-9, the J call TRBJ2-5; D ambiguous. The J call may be in error: the DNA end matches TRBJ2-7 better. The CDR3 is 14 amino acids. In germline, CDR1 is SEHNR, CDR2 FQNEAQ (reference sequence). The CDR3 region has the DNA TGTGCCAGCAGCTTAGAAGGGAATCCCTACGAGCAGTACTTC. It is translated as CASSLEGNPYEQYF.

This CDR3 is CASSAATLTQYF. The DNA for the CDR3 is TGTGCCAGCAGTGCTGCTACCCTGACCCAGTACTTC. The rearrangement joins TRBV2 to TRBJ2-5; D remains ambiguous. There are 12 residues in the CDR3. CDR1 SNHLY and CDR2 FYNNEI come from the germline V gene. The V gene lost 4 bases and the J gene lost 7 bases, with 10 bases spanning the gap.

The CDR3 spells CASSLDRSETQYF. In nucleotides, the CDR3 is TGTGCCAGCAGCTTAGACCGATCTGAGACCCAGTACTTC. The chain recombines TRBV11-2 with TRBJ2-5; D not resolved. The CDR3 length is 13 residues. Deletions cut 0 bases from V and 5 bases from J, with 7 bases between. The V gene's germline CDR1 is SGHAT and CDR2 FQNNGV.

This clonotype was seen more than once but under ten times. The chain has TRBV7-9 and TRBJ2-5; D possibly matches TRBD1 or TRBD2 (6 bases each). The germline V and J ends were trimmed by 8 bases and 3 bases, with 10 bases remaining between them. CDR3 length: 12 residues. In germline, CDR1 is SEHNR, CDR2 FQNEAQ (reference sequence). The CDR3 DNA reads TGTGCCAGCGACGGGGGCGAAGAGACCCAGTACTTC. It specifies CASDGGEETQYF.

The chain combines TRBV2 with TRBJ1-4; D may be TRBD1 (6 bases). CDR1 and CDR2 from the germline V gene are SNHLY and FYNNEI. V dropped 2 bases and J dropped 3 bases, with 10 bases sitting between them. The CDR3 is 15 amino acids. The CDR3, as DNA: TGTGCCAGCAGTGAATGGGGGCCGGCTAATGAAAAACTGTTTTTT. This sequence encodes CASSEWGPANEKLFF.

On this clonotype itself: This may stem from a read error, because a much larger clone lies one nucleotide away. The CDR3 protein is CASSAQVNTEAFF. The CDR3 DNA follows: TGTGCCAGCAGTGCACAAGTGAACACTGAAGCTTTCTTT. The chain joins TRBV28 to TRBJ1-1; the D is unclear. With 5 bases removed from V and 0 bases from J, the gap between germline ends came to 7 bases. CDR1 is MDHEN, CDR2 SYDVKM, per germline. The CDR3 covers 13 residues.

This clonotype was picked up a small number of times. This chain links TRBV9 with TRBJ2-5; D is possibly TRBD1 (5 bases). TRBJ2-7 matches the DNA end more closely, so the J call is doubtful. Germline V CDR1 and CDR2: SGDLS, YYNGEE. The CDR3 loop spans 16 amino acids. The CDR3 DNA sequence: TGTGCCAGCAGCTATAGTCGTGAGGACAAGTACTACGAGCAGTACTTC. Encoded protein: CASSYSREDKYYEQYF.

This chain links TRBV7-8 with TRBJ2-2; D not certain. Germline CDR1 and CDR2: SGHVS and FQNEAQ. Deletions cut 4 bases from V and 6 bases from J, with 9 bases between. The CDR3 sequence is 13 residues long. CDR3 nucleotide sequence: TGTGCCAGCAGCTGGGCCCACCCCGGGGAGCTGTTTTTT. This sequence encodes CASSWAHPGELFF.

This clonotype came up many times. The rearrangement joins TRBV20-1 to TRBJ2-7; the match to TRBD2 covers 8 bases. CDR3 length equals 13 residues. CDR1 and CDR2 from the germline V gene are DFQATT and SNEGSKA (reference sequence). J gave up 3 bases and V 3 bases, and 4 bases lay outside the gene matches. The CDR3 reads CSASGGADYEQYF. In DNA form, the CDR3 reads TGCAGTGCTAGCGGGGGGGCCGACTACGAGCAGTACTTC.

The sample holds a few counts of this clonotype. The chain is built from TRBV15 and TRBJ2-7, with D hard to call. The CDR3 consists of 14 residues. Germline CDR1 LNHNV, CDR2 YYDKDF (reference sequence). With 0 bases removed from V and 7 bases from J, the gap between germline ends came to 13 bases. CDR3 in amino acids: CATSRDRSATEQYF. CDR3 in DNA: TGTGCCACCAGCAGAGATCGCTCCGCTACAGAGCAGTACTTC.

This chain links TRBV29-1 with TRBJ1-2; the D is unclear. Trimming cost V 4 bases and J 0 bases, with 9 bases left between them. Germline lookup yields CDR1 SQVTM and CDR2 ANQGSEA. The CDR3 loop spans 13 amino acids. In nucleotides, the CDR3 is TGCAGCGTTGGTCCAGAAGCTAACTATGGCTACACCTTC. Its protein product is CSVGPEANYGYTF.

V and J are TRBV28 and TRBJ1-4, with D possibly being TRBD1 (6 bases). The germline V gene has CDR1 MDHEN and CDR2 SYDVKM. The CDR3 runs 20 residues. The V end lost 6 bases, the J end lost 0 bases, and 26 bases lay between the germline ends. The DNA of the CDR3 is TGTGCCAGCAGCCCACTCCCGAATACAGGGCTCCTTGCAACTAATGAAAAACTGTTTTTT. Its protein is CASSPLPNTGLLATNEKLFF.